One T cell receptor beta chain is described in this entry. The antigen is unknown. Trimming pared 8 bases from V and 0 bases from J, leaving 15 bases between. The CDR3 runs 15 residues. Germline values: CDR1 SGHRS, CDR2 YFSETQ. The entry originates in a study of graft-versus-host responses after intestinal transplantation. The wider study: Transplant types were multivisceral, liver-intestinal, or isolated intestinal.

Measured with immunoSEQ multiplex PCR; TCRdb has only the in-frame clones, and not every one. The sample lists approximately 130,000 clones; more than 90% were seen once. Findings and caveats of the study: In recipient marrow, GvH clones were found, and some appeared first in ileum or blood.

This chain links TRBV5-1 with TRBJ2-1; no clear D. This receptor was identified in a human donor who received an intestinal transplant. Here the sequenced sample was unstimulated CD4+ T cells sorted from spleen or lymph node cells, taken before intestinal transplant. The CDR3 spells CASAPWVSSYNEQFF. CDR3 nucleotides: TGCGCCAGTGCCCCTTGGGTTAGCTCCTACAATGAGCAGTTCTTC.